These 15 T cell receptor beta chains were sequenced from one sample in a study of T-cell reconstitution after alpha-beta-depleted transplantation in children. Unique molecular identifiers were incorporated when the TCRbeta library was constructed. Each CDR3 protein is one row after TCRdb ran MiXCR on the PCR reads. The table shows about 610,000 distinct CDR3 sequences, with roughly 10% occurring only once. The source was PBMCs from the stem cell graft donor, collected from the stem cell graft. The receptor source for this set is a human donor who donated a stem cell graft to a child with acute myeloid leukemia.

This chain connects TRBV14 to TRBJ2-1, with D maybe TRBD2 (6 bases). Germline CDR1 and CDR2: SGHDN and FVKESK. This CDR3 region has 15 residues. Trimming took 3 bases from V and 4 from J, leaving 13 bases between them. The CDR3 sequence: CASSQIGTLYNEQFF. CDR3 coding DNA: TGTGCCAGCAGCCAGATAGGGACTCTTTACAATGAGCAGTTCTTC.

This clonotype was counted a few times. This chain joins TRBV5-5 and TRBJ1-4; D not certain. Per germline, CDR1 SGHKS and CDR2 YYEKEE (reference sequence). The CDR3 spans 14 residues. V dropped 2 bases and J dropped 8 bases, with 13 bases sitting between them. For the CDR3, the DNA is TGTGCCAGCAGCTTCGGCAGAGGACGCGAAAAACTGTTTTTT. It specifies CASSFGRGREKLFF.

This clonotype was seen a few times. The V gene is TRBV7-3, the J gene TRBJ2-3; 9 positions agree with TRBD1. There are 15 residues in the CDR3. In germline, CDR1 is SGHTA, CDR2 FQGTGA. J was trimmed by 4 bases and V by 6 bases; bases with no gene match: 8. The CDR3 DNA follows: TGTGCCAGCAGACCAACAGGGGGCATGGCAGATACGCAGTATTTT. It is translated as CASRPTGGMADTQYF.

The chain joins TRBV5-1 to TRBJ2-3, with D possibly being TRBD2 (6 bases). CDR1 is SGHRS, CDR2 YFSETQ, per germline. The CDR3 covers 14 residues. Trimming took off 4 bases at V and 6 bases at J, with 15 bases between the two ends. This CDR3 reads CASSLGTSWDTQYF. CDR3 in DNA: TGCGCCAGCAGCCTTGGGACTTCCTGGGATACGCAGTATTTT.

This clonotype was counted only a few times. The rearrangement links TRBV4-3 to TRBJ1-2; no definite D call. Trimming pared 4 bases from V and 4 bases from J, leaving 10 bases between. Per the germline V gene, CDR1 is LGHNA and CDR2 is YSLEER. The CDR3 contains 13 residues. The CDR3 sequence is CASSPREGYGYTF. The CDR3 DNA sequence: TGCGCCAGCAGCCCCCGGGAGGGCTATGGCTACACCTTC.

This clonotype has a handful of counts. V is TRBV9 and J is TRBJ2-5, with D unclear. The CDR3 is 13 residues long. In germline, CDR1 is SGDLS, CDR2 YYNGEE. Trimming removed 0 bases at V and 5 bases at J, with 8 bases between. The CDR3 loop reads CASSVGEAETQYF. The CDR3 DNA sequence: TGTGCCAGCAGCGTAGGAGAGGCGGAGACCCAGTACTTC.

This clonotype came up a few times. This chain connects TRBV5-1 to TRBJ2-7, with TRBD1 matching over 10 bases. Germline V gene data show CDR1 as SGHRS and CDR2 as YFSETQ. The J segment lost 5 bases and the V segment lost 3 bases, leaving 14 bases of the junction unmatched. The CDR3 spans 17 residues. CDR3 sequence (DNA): TGCGCCAGCAGCTGGCCGACAGGGGGCGACCCTCGGGACGAGCAGTACTTC. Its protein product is CASSWPTGGDPRDEQYF.

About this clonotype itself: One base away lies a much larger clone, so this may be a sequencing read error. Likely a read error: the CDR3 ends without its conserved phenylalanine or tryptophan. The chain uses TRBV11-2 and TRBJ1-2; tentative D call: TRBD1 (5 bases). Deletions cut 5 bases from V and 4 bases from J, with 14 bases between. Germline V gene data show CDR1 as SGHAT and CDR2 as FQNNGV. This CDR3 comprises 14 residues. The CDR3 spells CASSHGEGAYGYTV. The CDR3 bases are TGTGCCAGCAGCCACGGGGAAGGGGCCTATGGCTACACCGTC.

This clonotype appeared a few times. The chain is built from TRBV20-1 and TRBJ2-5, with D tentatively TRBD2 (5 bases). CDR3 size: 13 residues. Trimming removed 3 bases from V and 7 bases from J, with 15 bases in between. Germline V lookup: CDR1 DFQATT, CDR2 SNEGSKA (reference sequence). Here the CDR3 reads CSARVLVGVTQYF. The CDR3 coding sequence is TGCAGTGCTAGGGTATTAGTCGGGGTGACCCAGTACTTC.

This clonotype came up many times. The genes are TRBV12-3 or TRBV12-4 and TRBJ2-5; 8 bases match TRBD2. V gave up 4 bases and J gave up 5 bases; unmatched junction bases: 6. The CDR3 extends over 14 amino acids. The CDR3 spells CASSWGTGGETQYF. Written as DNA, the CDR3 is TGTGCCAGCAGTTGGGGAACGGGGGGGGAGACCCAGTACTTC.

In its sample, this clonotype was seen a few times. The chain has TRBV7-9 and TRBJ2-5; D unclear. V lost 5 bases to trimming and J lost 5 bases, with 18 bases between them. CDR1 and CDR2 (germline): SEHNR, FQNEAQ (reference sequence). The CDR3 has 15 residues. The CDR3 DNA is TGTGCCAGCAGCGAATCCTCTGGGTCGGCGGAGACCCAGTACTTC. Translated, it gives CASSESSGSAETQYF.

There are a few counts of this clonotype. The CDR3 sequence: CSSGQGVSQETQYF. For the CDR3, the DNA is TGCAGCTCAGGACAGGGGGTGTCCCAAGAGACCCAGTACTTC. V and J are TRBV29-1 and TRBJ2-5; 10 positions match TRBD1. J gave up 1 base and V 8 bases, and 7 bases lay outside the gene matches. The length of the CDR3 is 14 residues. Germline V lookup: CDR1 SQVTM, CDR2 ANQGSEA.

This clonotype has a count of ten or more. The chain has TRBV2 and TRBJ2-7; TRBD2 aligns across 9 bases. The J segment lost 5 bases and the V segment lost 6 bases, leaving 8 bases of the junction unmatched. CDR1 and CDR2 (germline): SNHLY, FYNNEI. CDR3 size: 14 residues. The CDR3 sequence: CASSLLSSGNEQYF. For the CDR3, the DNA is TGTGCCAGCAGCCTACTGTCTAGCGGGAACGAGCAGTACTTC.

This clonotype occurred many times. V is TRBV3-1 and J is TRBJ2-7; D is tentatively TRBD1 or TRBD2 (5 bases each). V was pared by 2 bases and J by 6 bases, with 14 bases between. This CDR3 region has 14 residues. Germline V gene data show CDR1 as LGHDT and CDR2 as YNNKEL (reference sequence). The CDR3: CASSQWAGSGEQYF. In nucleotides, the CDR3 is TGTGCCAGCAGCCAATGGGCAGGGAGCGGCGAGCAGTACTTC.

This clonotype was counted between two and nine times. CDR3 in amino acids: CASSPYVLDSNLAYGYTF. Here the CDR3 DNA reads TGTGCCAGCAGCCCATACGTTCTGGACAGCAACCTAGCCTATGGCTACACCTTC. This chain links TRBV11-1 with TRBJ1-2, with a tentative D call TRBD1 (6 bases). Looked up from germline, CDR1 is SGHAT and CDR2 is FQDESV (reference sequence). Trimming took off 5 bases at V and 4 bases at J, with 26 bases between the two ends. This CDR3 region has 18 residues.